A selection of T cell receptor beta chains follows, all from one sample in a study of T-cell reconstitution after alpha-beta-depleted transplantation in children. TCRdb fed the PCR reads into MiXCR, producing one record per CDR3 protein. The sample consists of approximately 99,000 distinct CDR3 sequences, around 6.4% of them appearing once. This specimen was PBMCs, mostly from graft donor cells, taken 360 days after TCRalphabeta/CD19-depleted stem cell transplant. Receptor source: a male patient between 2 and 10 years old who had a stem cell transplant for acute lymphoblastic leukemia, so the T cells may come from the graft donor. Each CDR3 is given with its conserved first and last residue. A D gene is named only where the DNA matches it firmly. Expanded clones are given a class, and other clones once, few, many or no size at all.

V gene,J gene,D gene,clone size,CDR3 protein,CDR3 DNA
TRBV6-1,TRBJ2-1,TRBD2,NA,CASRASWGGNEQFF,TGTGCCAGCAGGGCCTCATGGGGGGGTAATGAGCAGTTCTTC
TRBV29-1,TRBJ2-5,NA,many,CSVGASQETQYF,TGCAGCGTTGGAGCAAGCCAAGAGACCCAGTACTTC
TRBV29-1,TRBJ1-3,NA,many,CSVGGPKGADGNTIYF,TGCAGCGTCGGAGGACCAAAGGGAGCCGACGGAAACACCATATATTTT
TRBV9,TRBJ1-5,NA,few,CASTHRGNQGPFSNQPQHF,TGTGCCAGCACTCATAGGGGTAATCAGGGGCCTTTTAGCAATCAGCCCCAGCATTTT
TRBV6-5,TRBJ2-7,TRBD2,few,CASSYGLAGGPLDEQYF,TGTGCCAGCAGTTATGGACTAGCGGGGGGGCCGCTTGACGAGCAGTACTTC
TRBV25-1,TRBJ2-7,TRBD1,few,CASSETGGSYEQYF,TGTGCCAGCAGTGAAACAGGGGGCTCCTACGAGCAGTACTTC
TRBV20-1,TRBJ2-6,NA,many,CSARDYISDSGANVLTF,TGCAGTGCTAGAGATTATATCAGTGACTCTGGGGCCAACGTCCTGACTTTC
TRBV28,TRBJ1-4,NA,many,CASSPGSEELFF,TGTGCCAGCAGCCCGGGTAGTGAGGAACTGTTTTTT
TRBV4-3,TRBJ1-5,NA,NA,CASSQDLANQPQHF,TGCGCCAGCAGCCAAGATCTTGCGAATCAGCCCCAGCATTTT
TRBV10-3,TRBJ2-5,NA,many,CAIREEAGKQTQYF,TGTGCCATCAGGGAGGAGGCCGGGAAACAGACCCAGTACTTC
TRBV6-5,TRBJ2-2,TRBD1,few,CASSYTRTGGTGELFF,TGTGCCAGCAGTTACACCCGGACAGGGGGCACCGGGGAGCTGTTTTTT
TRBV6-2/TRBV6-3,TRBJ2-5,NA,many,CASSYRKPGYGKETQYF,TGTGCCAGCAGTTACCGTAAGCCAGGGTACGGCAAAGAGACCCAGTACTTC
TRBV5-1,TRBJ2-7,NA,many,CASSLWGELGYEQYF,TGCGCCAGCAGCTTGTGGGGCGAACTTGGCTACGAGCAGTACTTC
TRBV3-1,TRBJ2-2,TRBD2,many,CASSPRESGRQSGELFF,TGTGCCAGCAGCCCCCGCGAAAGCGGGAGGCAAAGCGGGGAGCTGTTTTTT
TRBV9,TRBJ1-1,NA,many,CASSVSAGRTEAFF,TGTGCCAGCAGCGTATCTGCAGGGAGAACTGAAGCTTTCTTT
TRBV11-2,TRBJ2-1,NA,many,CASSLGAGGNNEQFF,TGTGCCAGCAGCTTAGGCGCCGGGGGAAACAATGAGCAGTTCTTC
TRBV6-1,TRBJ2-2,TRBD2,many,CASRGTSKGTGELFF,TGTGCCAGCAGGGGGACTAGCAAGGGTACCGGGGAGCTGTTTTTT
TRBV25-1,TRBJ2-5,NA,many,CASSGPKKYF,TGTGCCAGCAGTGGACCCAAAAAGTACTTC
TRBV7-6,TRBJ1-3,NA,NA,CASSLGRTLGNTIYF,TGTGCCAGCAGCCTCGGACGGACCTTAGGAAACACCATATATTTT
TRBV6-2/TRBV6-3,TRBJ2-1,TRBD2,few,CASSYSSGSGNEQFF,TGTGCCAGCAGTTACTCTAGCGGGAGTGGCAATGAGCAGTTCTTC
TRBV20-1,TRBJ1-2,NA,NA,CSARDAKGPNYGYTF,TGCAGTGCTAGAGATGCGAAGGGACCCAACTATGGCTACACCTTC
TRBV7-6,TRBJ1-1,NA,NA,CASSLWTDLNTEAFF,TGTGCCAGCAGCTTATGGACAGACTTGAACACTGAAGCTTTCTTT
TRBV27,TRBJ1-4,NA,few,CASSPPLREKLFF,TGTGCCAGCAGTCCGCCGCTTAGGGAAAAACTGTTTTTT